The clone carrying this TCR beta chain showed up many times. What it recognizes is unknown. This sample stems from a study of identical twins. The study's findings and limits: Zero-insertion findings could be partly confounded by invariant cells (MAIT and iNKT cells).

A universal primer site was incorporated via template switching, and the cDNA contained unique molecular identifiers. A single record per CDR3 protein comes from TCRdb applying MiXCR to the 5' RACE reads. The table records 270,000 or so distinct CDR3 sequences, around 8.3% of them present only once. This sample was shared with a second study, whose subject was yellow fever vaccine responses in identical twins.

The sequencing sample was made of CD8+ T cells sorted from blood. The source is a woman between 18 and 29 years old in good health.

The CDR3 loop reads CAISEALDEQYF. In DNA, the CDR3 is TGTGCCATCAGTGAGGCTCTCGACGAGCAGTACTTC. The chain joins TRBV10-3 to TRBJ2-7; no reliable D call. Trimming stripped 2 bases from V and 5 bases from J, with 7 bases between. This CDR3 spans 12 amino acids. Germline CDR1 ENHRY, CDR2 SYGVKD.